This T cell receptor (beta chain) comes out of a study of blood T cell repertoires in COVID-19. Study-level background: The United States, Italy and Spain were the sources of the acute and convalescent COVID-19 samples. Nucleic acid was either cDNA or gDNA, and it came from T cells, B-cell-depleted T cells, or PBMCs.

Authors' processing steps: Scientists estimated how many nucleated cells there were by amplifying reference gene primers. Assay: immunoSEQ multiplex PCR; the TCRdb copy retains only in-frame clones and omits some. That table supplies the V and J calls and clone size; D and trimming were determined from the DNA. This table has 150,000 to 180,000 clones, about three quarters appearing once. The CDR3 has 14 residues. Germline CDR1 is SNHLY and CDR2 is FYNNEI. V shed 8 bases, J shed 4 bases, and the junction held 10 bases outside the gene matches. This clone has a count of ten or more. The chain recombines TRBV2 with TRBJ1-2; 7 bases agree with TRBD1. Sequencing was carried out using peripheral blood. The source of this sequence is a man aged 80 or over with acute or convalescent COVID-19. The DNA for the CDR3 is TGTGCCAGCGAAACAGGGGCAACCTTCTATGGCTACACCTTC. This translates into CASETGATFYGYTF. Based on the CDR3 plus reference TRBV2 and TRBJ1-2, the full variable domain is EPEVTQTPSHQVTQMGQEVILRCVPISNHLYFYWYRQILGQKVEFLVSFYNNEISEKSEIFDDQFSVERPDGSNFTLKIRSTKLEDSAMYFCASETGATFYGYTFGSGTRLTVV.